This TCR beta chain was captured by sequencing in a study of tumor and adjacent non-tumor tissue in lung cancer. In the study overall: Stage I to III disease affected ten to eleven men and roughly five women aged roughly 30 to 80. Samples averaged roughly 4.2 million productive TCRbeta reads each. Study-level findings and limits: Normal lung showed higher cumulative top 100 clone frequency than tumor. Compared with tumor, normal lung showed significantly lower TCR diversity.

Three rounds of nested PCR, following a modified ARM-PCR protocol, produced the TCRbeta library. In TCRdb, the multiplex PCR reads were re-called with MiXCR into one record per CDR3 protein. The sample comprises roughly 200,000 distinct CDR3 sequences, 71% of which are singletons, and about 23% rests with the top ten. Germline V lookup: CDR1 SGHAT, CDR2 FQNNGV. The CDR3 extends over 13 amino acids. On this clonotype itself: Its target is unknown. No conserved phenylalanine or tryptophan ends this CDR3, so it is likely a read error.

The template was RNA from unsorted bulk tissue. The source material was lung tumor tissue. The rearrangement links TRBV11-2 to TRBJ1-2; possible D gene TRBD1, 5 bases. The sequence came from a man between 60 and 70 years old with non-small cell lung cancer. In nucleotides, the CDR3 is TGTGCCAACAGCTTAGGATGGGGGGATGGCTACACCCTA. Its protein product is CANSLGWGDGYTL.